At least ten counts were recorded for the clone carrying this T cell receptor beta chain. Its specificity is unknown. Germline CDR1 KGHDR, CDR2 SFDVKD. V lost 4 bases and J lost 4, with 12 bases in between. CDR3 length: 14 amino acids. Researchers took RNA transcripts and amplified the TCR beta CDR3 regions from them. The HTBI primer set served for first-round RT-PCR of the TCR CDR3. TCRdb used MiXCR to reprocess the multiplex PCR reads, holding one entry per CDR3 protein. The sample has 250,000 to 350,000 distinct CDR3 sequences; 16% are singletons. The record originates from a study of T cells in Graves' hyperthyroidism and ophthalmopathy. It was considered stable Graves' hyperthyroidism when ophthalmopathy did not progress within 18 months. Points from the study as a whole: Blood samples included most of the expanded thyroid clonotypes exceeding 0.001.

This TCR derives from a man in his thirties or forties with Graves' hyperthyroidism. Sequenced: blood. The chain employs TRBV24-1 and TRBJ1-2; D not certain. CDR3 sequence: CATSDPGSSYGYTF. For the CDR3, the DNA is TGTGCCACCAGTGACCCAGGATCAAGCTATGGCTACACCTTC.